These 18 T cell receptor beta chains were all obtained from the same sample, sequenced in a study of shared clonotypes between healthy human individuals. Libraries were prepared by immunoSEQ multiplex PCR; TCRdb keeps only in-frame clonotypes and omits some of them. Seen here are around 600,000 clones, about 97% observed once, and the top ten hold about 0.06%. Specimen: naive CD4+ T cells sorted from blood. Subset reported: CD45RA+ positively selected. The origin of the receptors is a woman in her 30s in good health.

The rearrangement links TRBV28 to TRBJ2-5; D unclear. This CDR3 has 15 residues. Between the trimmed V and J ends, which lost 3 bases and 1 base, there was a span of 12 bases. Germline V gene sequence: CDR1 MDHEN, CDR2 SYDVKM. The CDR3 reads CASSFYSRSQETQYF. DNA of the CDR3: TGTGCCAGCAGTTTTTACAGCCGCTCCCAAGAGACCCAGTACTTC.

The rearrangement uses TRBV7-6 and TRBJ2-5; 14 bases match TRBD2. This CDR3 has 17 amino acids. Trimming cost V 5 bases and J 8 bases; bases outside gene matches: 13. CDR1 is SGHVS, CDR2 FNYEAQ, per germline. CDR3: CASSPGLAGAGPRTQYF. The CDR3 DNA is TGTGCCAGCAGCCCGGGACTAGCGGGAGCTGGGCCCCGTACCCAGTACTTC. The entire variable domain, with the rest obtained from reference TRBV7-6 and TRBJ2-5, is as follows: GAGVSQSPRYKVTKRGQDVALRCDPISGHVSLYWYRQALGQGPEFLTYFNYEAQQDKSGLPNDRFSAERPEGSISTLTIQRTEQRDSAMYRCASSPGLAGAGPRTQYFGPGTRLLVL.

Note on this clone: Other nucleotide sequences from this sample produce the same CDR3. This chain connects TRBV19 to TRBJ1-4; TRBD1 matches at 10 bases. The CDR3 consists of 12 residues. Germline lookup yields CDR1 LNHDA and CDR2 SQIVND (reference sequence). V lost 9 bases to trimming and J lost 7 bases; unmatched junction nucleotides: 2. CDR3 coding DNA: TGTGCCAGCCGGGACAGGGGTGAAAAACTGTTTTTT. Translated, it gives CASRDRGEKLFF. Supplemented by reference TRBV19 and TRBJ1-4, the full variable domain reads DGGITQSPKYLFRKEGQNVTLSCEQNLNHDAMYWYRQDPGQGLRLIYYSQIVNDFQKGDIAEGYSVSREKKESFPLTVTSAQKNPTAFYLCASRDRGEKLFFGSGTQLSVL.

The gene calls are TRBV5-8 and TRBJ2-5; 8 bases agree with TRBD1. CDR3 size: 16 residues. Per germline, CDR1 SGHTS and CDR2 YDEGEE. V lost 1 base, J lost 2 bases, and 7 bases stayed unmatched. The CDR3 loop is CASSLSSGQGQETQYF. The CDR3 coding sequence is TGTGCCAGCAGCTTGTCGTCCGGACAGGGACAAGAGACCCAGTACTTC.

V usage is TRBV19 and J usage is TRBJ1-1; possibly TRBD1 for D (6 bases). The CDR3 has 14 amino acids. Trimming removed 3 bases from V and 7 bases from J, with 15 bases in between. Germline CDR1 LNHDA, CDR2 SQIVND (reference sequence). CDR3 region: CASSIHAQGVEAFF. In DNA form, the CDR3 reads TGTGCCAGTAGTATCCACGCACAGGGTGTTGAAGCTTTCTTT.

The CDR3 is CASSQGGLVLSYEQYF. As DNA, the CDR3 is TGTGCCAGCAGCCAAGGGGGACTAGTTCTCTCCTACGAGCAGTACTTC. The chain has TRBV4-2 and TRBJ2-7; 8 bases line up with TRBD2. Per germline, CDR1 LGHNA and CDR2 YNFKEQ. This CDR3 has 16 amino acids. V trimming: 1 base; J trimming: 0 bases; junction bases outside the gene matches: 5.

V gene TRBV10-2 combines with J gene TRBJ2-7; a weak D match, TRBD1 (5 bases). V lost 3 bases, J lost 5 bases, and 17 bases lay in between. Germline CDR1 and CDR2: WSHSY and SAAADI. This CDR3 comprises 15 residues. The CDR3 spells CASSDSQQGSDEQYF. In DNA, the CDR3 is TGCGCCAGCAGTGACTCCCAGCAGGGTTCTGACGAGCAGTACTTC.

The chain has TRBV19 and TRBJ1-5, with 9 bases fitting TRBD1. With 4 bases clipped from V and 6 bases from J, the junction kept 7 bases outside the gene matches. The CDR3 is made up of 15 amino acids. Germline values: CDR1 LNHDA, CDR2 SQIVND (reference sequence). CDR3 sequence reads: CASSSRDRAAQPQHF. In nucleotides, the CDR3 is TGTGCCAGTAGTAGCCGGGACAGGGCTGCTCAGCCCCAGCATTTT.

The chain has TRBV27 and TRBJ2-3, with TRBD1 identical over 9 bases. This CDR3 is built from 17 residues. From germline, CDR1 is MNHEY and CDR2 SMNVEV (reference sequence). The junction had 10 bases not matched to a gene; V was cut back by 4 bases and J by 2 bases. CDR3 in DNA: TGTGCCAGCAGTTCCCAATTGGGGACAGGGCACACAGATACGCAGTATTTT. Translated: CASSSQLGTGHTDTQYF.

V gene TRBV10-3 combines with J gene TRBJ2-1; 11 bases agree with TRBD2. CDR3 size: 15 residues. The junction had 6 bases not matched to a gene; V was cut back by 4 bases and J by 7 bases. Germline CDR1 is ENHRY and CDR2 is SYGVKD. The CDR3 DNA sequence: TGTGCCATCAGTGGTGCTAGCGGGAGGACTAATGAGCAGTTCTTC. This gives the protein CAISGASGRTNEQFF.

This clone was picked up one time. The chain joins TRBV30 to TRBJ2-4; TRBD2 aligns across 10 bases. CDR1 is GTSNPN, CDR2 SVGIG, per germline (reference sequence). V shed 2 bases and J 5 bases; nucleotides not matched to a gene: 3. The CDR3 contains 14 residues. CDR3 in DNA: TGTGCCTGGAGTAGACTAGCGGGCGAAAACATTCAGTACTTC. It is translated as CAWSRLAGENIQYF.

The rearrangement links TRBV19 to TRBJ2-2, with D possibly being TRBD1 (6 bases). Trimming took off 1 base at V and 6 bases at J, with 18 bases between the two ends. The germline V gene has CDR1 LNHDA and CDR2 SQIVND (reference sequence). CDR3 length: 17 amino acids. DNA for the CDR3: TGTGCCAGTAGTATAGTTTACAGGGCCGAGGGTCCCGGGGAGCTGTTTTTT. This translates into CASSIVYRAEGPGELFF.

This chain joins TRBV6-6 and TRBJ2-7, with D hard to call. This CDR3 has 13 residues. The V and J ends lost 6 bases and 1 base respectively, with 10 bases between them. Germline assignment: CDR1 MNHNY and CDR2 SVGAGI (reference sequence). CDR3 region: CASSPTGSYEQYF. CDR3 sequence (DNA): TGTGCCAGCAGCCCGACGGGTTCCTACGAGCAGTACTTC.

The count of this clone is one. J is TRBJ2-5 and V is TRBV6-6, with 12 bases aligning to TRBD2. CDR1 is MNHNY, CDR2 SVGAGI, per germline (reference sequence). With 6 bases clipped from V and 1 base from J, the junction kept 3 bases outside the gene matches. The CDR3 totals 15 residues. The CDR3 loop is CASRSSGRAQETQYF. CDR3 nucleotide sequence: TGTGCCAGCAGGTCTAGCGGGAGGGCCCAAGAGACCCAGTACTTC.

The chain is built from TRBV9 and TRBJ2-7; tentatively, D is TRBD1 (5 bases). The germline V and J ends were trimmed by 1 base and 1 base, with 12 bases remaining between them. Germline loops: CDR1 SGDLS, CDR2 YYNGEE. The CDR3 has 15 residues. Here the CDR3 reads CASSVSWGPSYEQYF. CDR3 sequence (DNA): TGTGCCAGCAGCGTAAGTTGGGGCCCGTCCTACGAGCAGTACTTC.

The table lists this clone with a count of one. This chain connects TRBV29-1 to TRBJ1-1; unclear D gene. The CDR3 length is 11 residues. V lost 7 bases and J lost 4, with 10 bases in between. The germline V gene has CDR1 SQVTM and CDR2 ANQGSEA. In DNA form, the CDR3 reads TGCAGCGCCGAAAAGGGCACTGAAGCTTTCTTT. This encodes CSAEKGTEAFF.

The chain links TRBV10-1 to TRBJ2-1; 11 bases align to TRBD2. V trimming: 6 bases; J trimming: 10 bases; junction bases outside the gene matches: 5. Germline lookup yields CDR1 WNHNN and CDR2 SYGVQD (reference sequence). This CDR3 is built from 13 residues. CDR3 region: CASRASGRPEQFF. The DNA of the CDR3 is TGCGCCAGCAGGGCTAGCGGGAGGCCCGAGCAGTTCTTC.

This clone was counted a single time. The chain employs TRBV6-5 and TRBJ1-2; TRBD1 might be the D (6 bases). The CDR3 extends over 15 amino acids. CDR1 and CDR2 from the germline V gene are MNHEY and SVGAGI. V gave up 6 bases and J gave up 0 bases, with 14 bases separating them. As DNA, the CDR3 is TGTGCCAGCAGAAGGTCCGGACAGTCTAACTATGGCTACACCTTC. Protein product: CASRRSGQSNYGYTF.